These T cell receptor beta chains were read from a single sample in a study of blood T cells in healthy people across ages. MiXCR was run by TCRdb on the 5' RACE reads, yielding one entry per CDR3 protein. There are 780,000 or so distinct CDR3 sequences in the sample; about 61% occur only once, and roughly 26% lies in the top ten. Specimen: blood. The receptors come from a man aged 40-49 years in good health. CDR3s include the opening cysteine and the closing phenylalanine or tryptophan. A D gene is named only where the DNA matches it firmly. The listing skips clone size in some rows; elsewhere it reads once, few, many or a size class.

abundance | j_gene | d_gene | len | v_gene | CDR3nt | CDR3aa
- | TRBJ2-3 | TRBD2 | 14 | TRBV14 | TGTGCCAGCAGCCAACCGGGGGGAGAAGATACGCAGTATTTT | CASSQPGGEDTQYF
- | TRBJ2-2 | - | 16 | TRBV7-8 | TGTGCCAGCAGCTTACTAGACCCTCACGACACCGGGGAGCTGTTTTTT | CASSLLDPHDTGELFF
- | TRBJ1-5 | - | 15 | TRBV27 | TGTGCCAGCAGTTTAAATGGGCGTAGCAATCAGCCCCAGCATTTT | CASSLNGRSNQPQHF
- | TRBJ1-2 | - | 14 | TRBV25-1 | TGTGCCAGCAGGGTCTCGGGGTCCAACTATGGCTACACCTTC | CASRVSGSNYGYTF
few | TRBJ2-5 | TRBD1 | 16 | TRBV18 | TGTGCCAGCTCACTACCCCTCGGGACAGGGCACGAGACCCAGTACTTC | CASSLPLGTGHETQYF
- | TRBJ2-1 | TRBD1 | 16 | TRBV6-5 | TGTGCCAGCAGTTCCTCCCGGGACAGGGCCTACAATGAGCAGTTCTTC | CASSSSRDRAYNEQFF
- | TRBJ2-5 | - | 12 | TRBV14 | TGTGCCAGCAGCCATGGGATGGAGACCCAGTACTTC | CASSHGMETQYF
- | TRBJ1-2 | - | 15 | TRBV7-3 | TGTGCCGGCAGCTCCGGGGACATAGCTAACTATGGCTACACCTTC | CAGSSGDIANYGYTF
- | TRBJ2-3 | TRBD2 | 13 | TRBV29-1 | TGCAGCGCCGGGGGGAGGGCGGTAGATACGCAGTATTTT | CSAGGRAVDTQYF
once | TRBJ2-1 | - | 16 | TRBV6-1 | TGTGCCAGCAGTGACCCGCGGGGAGCCTCCTACAATGAGCAGTTCTTC | CASSDPRGASYNEQFF
- | TRBJ2-1 | - | 14 | TRBV2 | TGTGCCAGCAGTGAAGCGCTTGGGGGACGTGAGCAGTTCTTC | CASSEALGGREQFF
- | TRBJ2-1 | TRBD2 | 15 | TRBV9 | TGTGCCAGCAGCGTTCAAGCGGGAGGGCTAAATGAGCAGTTCTTC | CASSVQAGGLNEQFF
- | TRBJ2-2 | - | 15 | TRBV7-2 | TGTGCCAGCAGCCGAAGAAGACTAGGCGGCGGGGAGCTGTTTTTT | CASSRRRLGGGELFF
- | TRBJ2-1 | - | 13 | TRBV9 | TGTGCCAGCAGCGCTCTTCAGGGGTATGAGCAGTTCTTC | CASSALQGYEQFF
few | TRBJ2-7 | TRBD2 | 13 | TRBV2 | TGTGCCAGCAGTAGCGGACTAGCGAGAGAGCAGTACTTC | CASSSGLAREQYF
- | TRBJ2-5 | - | 12 | TRBV15 | TGTGCCACCAGCGCCCTTGAAGAGACCCAGTACTTC | CATSALEETQYF
- | TRBJ1-6 | - | 15 | TRBV7-9 | TGTGCCAGCAGCTTACGGCCCGACAGTAATTCACCCCTCCACTTT | CASSLRPDSNSPLHF
many | TRBJ2-3 | - | 13 | TRBV7-2 | TGTGCCAGCAGCTTAGACCCGGGGGATACGCAGTATTTT | CASSLDPGDTQYF
once | TRBJ1-6 | - | 19 | TRBV6-1 | TGTGCCAGCAGTCCCCTAACAGTAGGGGGAAGCTCCTATAATTCACCCCTCCACTTT | CASSPLTVGGSSYNSPLHF
- | TRBJ2-5 | TRBD1 | 15 | TRBV6-5 | TGTGCCAGCAGTTACTCGGGGACAGGGATAGAGACCCAGTACTTC | CASSYSGTGIETQYF
- | TRBJ2-4 | - | 11 | TRBV20-1 | TGCAGTGCTAGATCCGATGGGGAGCAGTACTTC | CSARSDGEQYF
- | TRBJ1-2 | - | 14 | TRBV7-2 | TGTGCCAGCAGTCCGAAAACGGGGCCCAACGGCTACACCTTC | CASSPKTGPNGYTF
- | TRBJ1-2 | - | 13 | TRBV15 | TGTGCCACCAGCAGAGATCACGGGGGAGGCTACACCTTC | CATSRDHGGGYTF
- | TRBJ1-2 | - | 14 | TRBV28 | TGTGCCAGCAGCTCGCAGCAAGCTAACTATGGCTACACCTTC | CASSSQQANYGYTF
many | TRBJ1-4 | - | 16 | TRBV9 | TGTGCCAGCAGCCCCCGATGGGACCCAACTAATGAAAAACTGTTTTTT | CASSPRWDPTNEKLFF
- | TRBJ2-7 | TRBD2 | 16 | TRBV7-2 | TGTGCCAGCAGCTTAGATGGCGGGAGGGCCGAGCGCGAGCAGTACTTC | CASSLDGGRAEREQYF
- | TRBJ2-1 | TRBD2 | 15 | TRBV7-2 | TGTGCCAGCAGCTTAGAAGCGGGAGAGTGGCGGGAGCAGTTCTTC | CASSLEAGEWREQFF
- | TRBJ1-2 | - | 11 | TRBV29-1 | TGCAGCGTTGTTACCAACTATGGCTACACCTTC | CSVVTNYGYTF
- | TRBJ2-4 | - | 16 | TRBV21-1 | TGTGCCAGCAGTCCCGGGTGGGAGTTAGACAAAAACATTCAGTACTTC | CASSPGWELDKNIQYF
- | TRBJ1-1 | TRBD1 | 14 | TRBV18 | TGTGCCAGCTCGGGGAGTCGGGACAGGATGGCTGCTTTCTTT | CASSGSRDRMAAFF
few | TRBJ2-7 | - | 15 | TRBV4-3 | TGCGCCAGCAGCCAAGATCCATCGGTCTCCTACGAGCAGTACTTC | CASSQDPSVSYEQYF
- | TRBJ2-1 | TRBD1 | 17 | TRBV11-2 | TGTGCCAGCAGCAAATTAGTGGCCGGGACAGGGGGAAGGGGGCAGTTCTTC | CASSKLVAGTGGRGQFF
- | TRBJ2-7 | TRBD2 | 18 | TRBV11-1 | TGTGCCAGCAGCTTAAATGTCCTAGCGGGGCTAGGAAGCTACGAGCAGTACTTC | CASSLNVLAGLGSYEQYF
few | TRBJ2-7 | - | 14 | TRBV25-1 | TGTGCCAGCAGCGATACACGAAAGACGTACGAGCAGTACTTC | CASSDTRKTYEQYF
- | TRBJ2-7 | TRBD1 | 16 | TRBV25-1 | TGTGCCAGCAGTCGACAGGGAGATATCAGCTCCTACGAGCAGTACTTC | CASSRQGDISSYEQYF
- | TRBJ2-3 | - | 13 | TRBV20-1 | TGCAGTGCTAGAGAGCCAGGGGAAGATACGCAGTATTTT | CSAREPGEDTQYF
- | TRBJ2-3 | - | 15 | TRBV7-3 | TGTGCCAGCAGCCCCGGAGGGCATAGCACAGATACGCAGTATTTT | CASSPGGHSTDTQYF
- | TRBJ2-7 | - | 12 | TRBV4-2 | TGTGCCAGCAGCCAAGAAGGTTCCGAGCAGTACTTC | CASSQEGSEQYF
- | TRBJ2-7 | - | 16 | TRBV3-1 | TGTGCCAGCAGCCGAACTGGTAGCGGTAGCTCCTACGAGCAGTACTTC | CASSRTGSGSSYEQYF
- | TRBJ2-1 | TRBD2 | 16 | TRBV7-2 | TGTGCCGGCATTCCCTTCGGAGCGGGAGTTTTCAATGAGCAGTTCTTC | CAGIPFGAGVFNEQFF
- | TRBJ2-7 | - | 20 | TRBV6-2/TRBV6-3 | TGTGCCAGCAGTTACTCGAGTTTATCTTCTGCCGGACGAAGCTCCTACGAGCAGTACTTC | CASSYSSLSSAGRSSYEQYF
- | TRBJ2-5 | - | 13 | TRBV4-2 | TGTGCCAGCAGCCAAGACCAGGGGTCGCGGGAGTACTTC | CASSQDQGSREYF
- | TRBJ2-3 | TRBD2 | 15 | TRBV27 | TGTGCCTGCAGTAGGTCGGGACTAGCGACAGATACGCAGTATTTT | CACSRSGLATDTQYF
few | TRBJ1-1 | - | 16 | TRBV7-9 | TGTGCCAGCAGCCCCGACGGTCAGGCAGTCTTACAGGAAGCTTTCTTT | CASSPDGQAVLQEAFF
few | TRBJ1-6 | - | 14 | TRBV12-3/TRBV12-4 | TGTGCCAGCAGTCCAGGGGACGGTTATTCACCCCTCCACTTT | CASSPGDGYSPLHF
few | TRBJ2-3 | - | 15 | TRBV5-1 | TGCGCCAGCAGAACCCGGGCCCAAAGCACAGATACGCAGTATTTT | CASRTRAQSTDTQYF
few | TRBJ2-7 | - | 13 | TRBV18 | TGTGCCAGCTCCCCAGAGTTAGGGGTCGAGCAGTACTTC | CASSPELGVEQYF
- | TRBJ2-3 | TRBD2 | 18 | TRBV7-6 | TGTGCCAGCAGCCCGACTAGCGGGGGGCCGAATATTACAGATACGCAGTATTTT | CASSPTSGGPNITDTQYF
few | TRBJ2-5 | TRBD1 | 16 | TRBV3-1 | TGTGCCAGCAGCCCGCGGACAGGGGATTTAGGGGAGACCCAGTACTTC | CASSPRTGDLGETQYF
- | TRBJ2-3 | - | 15 | TRBV7-2 | TGTGCCAGCAGCCAGCTAGATATGGGCACAGATACGCAGTATTTT | CASSQLDMGTDTQYF
- | TRBJ2-1 | - | 14 | TRBV5-1 | TGCGCCAGCAGCTTGGGGGCGGGGAACAATGAGCAGTTCTTC | CASSLGAGNNEQFF
- | TRBJ2-5 | - | 13 | TRBV5-1 | TGCGCCAGCAGCTTGGACTACCCGGAGACCCAGTACTTC | CASSLDYPETQYF
few | TRBJ2-7 | - | 12 | TRBV12-5 | TGTGCTAGTGGTTTGGACATCTACGAGCAGTACTTC | CASGLDIYEQYF
- | TRBJ1-5 | - | 15 | TRBV2 | TGTGCCAGCAGTGGTACTCCAGCGAGGAATCAGCCCCAGCATTTT | CASSGTPARNQPQHF
few | TRBJ2-7 | - | 12 | TRBV28 | TGTGCCAGCAGTCAAACCCGACAGGAGCAGTACTTC | CASSQTRQEQYF